Listed here are 26 T cell receptor beta chains from one sample, sequenced in a study of cytomegalovirus exposure and HLA in healthy donors. Assay: immunoSEQ multiplex PCR; the TCRdb copy retains only in-frame clones and omits some. The sample lists tens of thousands of clones; about 89% were seen once. The specimen sequenced was PBMCs. The receptors shown here come from a man younger than 35 in good health and CMV-seronegative.

The CDR3 is CATSRTSGSYEQYF. DNA of the CDR3: TGTGCCACCTCCCGGACTAGCGGGTCCTACGAGCAGTACTTC. V gene TRBV5-4 combines with J gene TRBJ2-7; TRBD2 matches 11 bases. The V gene end was trimmed by 9 bases and the J gene end by 1 base; junction bases not matched to a gene: 6. Per the germline V gene, CDR1 is SGHNT and CDR2 is YYREEE (reference sequence). This CDR3 spans 14 amino acids.

The J gene is TRBJ1-4, the V gene TRBV18; 7 bases line up with TRBD1. The junction had 5 bases not matched to a gene; V was cut back by 6 bases and J by 4 bases. Germline V gene sequence: CDR1 KGHSH, CDR2 LQKENI. The CDR3 has 14 amino acids. CDR3 amino acids: CASSGTADNEKLFF. DNA of the CDR3: TGTGCCAGCTCCGGGACAGCCGATAATGAAAAACTGTTTTTT.

The gene calls are TRBV20-1 and TRBJ2-7; unclear D gene. In germline, CDR1 is DFQATT, CDR2 SNEGSKA (reference sequence). V lost 3 bases and J lost 0, with 3 bases in between. The CDR3 is made up of 11 amino acids. The CDR3 region is CSASRSYEQYF. CDR3 coding DNA: TGCAGTGCTAGCCGCTCCTACGAGCAGTACTTC.

The rearrangement joins TRBV5-1 to TRBJ1-4; 12 bases align to TRBD1. The CDR3 runs to 16 residues. The germline gives CDR1 SGHRS, CDR2 YFSETQ. V gave up 4 bases and J gave up 7 bases; unmatched junction bases: 8. The CDR3 is CASSGGTGGGVEKLFF. CDR3 nucleotides: TGCGCCAGCAGCGGAGGGACAGGGGGCGGTGTTGAAAAACTGTTTTTT.

The CDR3 is CASSDVAGAVEQYF. The DNA for the CDR3 is TGTGCCAGCAGTGACGTAGCGGGAGCTGTCGAGCAGTACTTC. The chain recombines TRBV6-4 with TRBJ2-7, with 9 bases identical to TRBD2. Germline CDR1 MRHNA, CDR2 SNTAGT. Losses at the gene ends were 2 bases for V and 6 bases for J; bases not matched to a gene: 5. The CDR3 spans 14 residues.

V is TRBV30 and J is TRBJ1-4; D possibly corresponds to TRBD1 (5 bases). The CDR3 has 16 residues. Germline CDR1 and CDR2: GTSNPN and SVGIG (reference sequence). V lost 5 bases and J lost 7, with 23 bases in between. The CDR3 coding sequence is TGTGCCTGGGATACTGGAGGGGCTGGCAAGTTTGAAAAACTGTTTTTT. Translation gives CAWDTGGAGKFEKLFF.

The V gene is TRBV7-9, the J gene TRBJ1-5; unclear D gene. CDR3 length: 15 residues. Germline V gene sequence: CDR1 SEHNR, CDR2 FQNEAQ (reference sequence). V was trimmed by 1 base and J by 6 bases, leaving 13 bases between them. CDR3 in DNA: TGTGCCAGCAGCTTAGACGGCTCGACGGGTCAGCCCCAGCATTTT. Encoded protein: CASSLDGSTGQPQHF.

The chain has TRBV2 and TRBJ2-5, with 7 positions matching TRBD1. Germline CDR1 reads SNHLY; CDR2 reads FYNNEI. This CDR3 region has 15 residues. Germline trimming cut 0 bases from V and 4 bases from J; bases unmatched to any gene: 5. Here the CDR3 reads CASSEAWAGGETQYF. CDR3 sequence (DNA): TGTGCCAGCAGTGAAGCTTGGGCAGGGGGAGAGACCCAGTACTTC.

The J gene is TRBJ2-1, the V gene TRBV2, with 10 bases identical to TRBD2. Trimming removed 6 bases from V and 9 bases from J; junction bases left unmatched: 14. The CDR3 covers 16 residues. Germline assignment: CDR1 SNHLY and CDR2 FYNNEI. This CDR3 reads CASSNQGASGSGEQFF. Here the CDR3 DNA reads TGTGCCAGCAGCAATCAGGGGGCTAGCGGGAGTGGTGAGCAGTTCTTC.

The chain combines TRBV29-1 with TRBJ1-1, with D unclear. In germline, CDR1 is SQVTM, CDR2 ANQGSEA. This CDR3 region has 12 residues. Trimming stripped 3 bases from V and 5 bases from J, with 10 bases between. The CDR3 is CSVERPGTEAFF. As DNA, the CDR3 is TGCAGCGTTGAGAGACCGGGAACTGAAGCTTTCTTT.

The gene calls are TRBV7-2 and TRBJ2-1, with TRBD2 as a possible D gene (7 bases). With 8 bases removed from V and 0 bases from J, the gap between germline ends came to 11 bases. Germline V lookup: CDR1 SGHTA, CDR2 FQGNSA. The length of the CDR3 is 14 residues. CDR3 DNA sequence: TGTGCCAGCGGGGGGGGCGGCTCCTACAATGAGCAGTTCTTC. Translation gives CASGGGGSYNEQFF.

The V gene is TRBV5-1, the J gene TRBJ1-1; D uncertain. The CDR3 extends over 13 amino acids. V was trimmed by 5 bases and J by 2 bases, leaving 10 bases between them. Germline CDR1 is SGHRS and CDR2 is YFSETQ. In nucleotides, the CDR3 is TGCGCCAGCAGGCCCGGGGAAAACACTGAAGCTTTCTTT. Translated, it gives CASRPGENTEAFF.

Only one count was recorded for this clone. The rearrangement uses TRBV11-2 and TRBJ1-1; 9 positions match TRBD1. The germline gives CDR1 SGHAT, CDR2 FQNNGV. This CDR3 contains 15 residues. J gave up 5 bases and V 5 bases, and 9 bases lay outside the gene matches. CDR3 residues: CASSRDRVGATEAFF. Written as DNA, the CDR3 is TGTGCCAGCAGCCGGGACAGGGTGGGCGCGACTGAAGCTTTCTTT.

The CDR3 DNA follows: TGCGCCAGCAGCCCGTCACAGGGTGATCAGCCCCAGCATTTT. Translation gives CASSPSQGDQPQHF. The chain uses TRBV5-1 and TRBJ1-5; D is perhaps TRBD1 (6 bases). There are 14 residues in the CDR3. The germline gives CDR1 SGHRS, CDR2 YFSETQ. V dropped 4 bases and J dropped 5 bases, with 13 bases sitting between them.

The V and J genes are TRBV4-2 and TRBJ2-5; 9 nucleotides match TRBD2. Germline trimming cut 1 base from V and 1 base from J; bases unmatched to any gene: 7. CDR1 and CDR2 (germline): LGHNA, YNFKEQ. The CDR3 runs to 17 residues. The CDR3: CASSQAYLAGSQETQYF. For the CDR3, the DNA is TGTGCCAGCAGCCAAGCCTACCTAGCGGGATCCCAAGAGACCCAGTACTTC.

The DNA for the CDR3 is TGTGCCAGCAGCTATGGGACAGCCGAGCAGTACTTC. Protein product: CASSYGTAEQYF. The chain is built from TRBV11-3 and TRBJ2-7, with TRBD1 identical over 7 bases. Germline V gives CDR1 SGHNT, CDR2 YENEEA. The CDR3 has 12 amino acids. J lost 6 bases, V lost 4 bases, and 3 bases had no gene match.

V gene TRBV7-2 combines with J gene TRBJ1-5; D might be TRBD1 (6 bases). The V gene lost 10 bases and the J gene lost 0 bases, with 19 bases spanning the gap. The CDR3 runs 16 residues. The germline V gene has CDR1 SGHTA and CDR2 FQGNSA. As DNA, the CDR3 is TGTGCCACCAGTTCAGGGGCCGTATATAGCAATCAGCCCCAGCATTTT. This sequence encodes CATSSGAVYSNQPQHF.

The genes are TRBV19 and TRBJ1-2, with TRBD1 matching over 7 bases. The CDR3 covers 17 residues. After removal of 6 bases from V and 4 bases from J, the junction contained 17 bases not matched to a gene. Germline CDR1 reads LNHDA; CDR2 reads SQIVND (reference sequence). The CDR3 DNA follows: TGTGCCAGTAGGAAAACTCCGGGACAGTTAGTATCCTATGGCTACACCTTC. It encodes CASRKTPGQLVSYGYTF.

The chain carries TRBV11-2 and TRBJ2-2, with 7 nucleotides matching TRBD2. The germline CDR1 and CDR2 sequences are SGHAT and FQNNGV. V lost 5 bases, J lost 1 base, and 10 bases stayed unmatched. CDR3 size: 17 residues. The CDR3 reads CASSRQRGALNTGELFF. The CDR3 DNA reads as TGTGCCAGCAGCCGCCAGCGGGGAGCCCTGAACACCGGGGAGCTGTTTTTT.

The rearrangement joins TRBV28 to TRBJ2-2, with 7 positions matching TRBD2. The CDR3 is 15 amino acids. The V and J ends lost 8 bases and 2 bases, in that order; junction bases with no gene match: 8. Germline V lookup: CDR1 MDHEN, CDR2 SYDVKM. The CDR3 nucleotides are TGTGCCAGCGGGCGGGACTACCGAAACACCGGGGAGCTGTTTTTT. This codes for CASGRDYRNTGELFF. Using reference TRBV28 and TRBJ2-2 for the parts outside the CDR3, the full variable domain is DVKVTQSSRYLVKRTGEKVFLECVQDMDHENMFWYRQDPGLGLRLIYFSYDVKMKEKGDIPEGYSVSREKKERFSLILESASTNQTSMYLCASGRDYRNTGELFFGEGSRLTVL.

V usage is TRBV15 and J usage is TRBJ1-3; 7 positions match TRBD1. V dropped 0 bases and J dropped 2; count of bases not matched to a gene: 4. The CDR3 length is 16 residues. CDR1 is LNHNV, CDR2 YYDKDF, per germline (reference sequence). The CDR3 reads CATSRDPDRAGNTIYF. The DNA of the CDR3 is TGTGCCACCAGCAGAGACCCAGACAGGGCTGGAAACACCATATATTTT.

This chain links TRBV7-9 with TRBJ2-7, with TRBD2 as a possible D gene (6 bases). Germline loops: CDR1 SEHNR, CDR2 FQNEAQ (reference sequence). The CDR3 is made up of 13 amino acids. The V end was cut by 5 bases, the J end by 7 bases, with 15 bases between. DNA for the CDR3: TGTGCCAGCAGCCTAGAAGGAGGGCAAGAGCAGTACTTC. Translated, it gives CASSLEGGQEQYF.

The chain joins TRBV7-2 to TRBJ2-7, with D maybe TRBD2 (6 bases). Germline CDR1 and CDR2: SGHTA and FQGNSA. The CDR3 totals 12 residues. The germline V and J ends were trimmed by 5 bases and 7 bases, with 12 bases remaining between them. CDR3 nucleotides: TGTGCCAGCAGCCCACTAGGGAGGGAGCAGTACTTC. Its protein is CASSPLGREQYF. Combining the CDR3 with reference TRBV7-2 and TRBJ2-7 gives the whole variable domain GAGVSQSPSNKVTEKGKDVELRCDPISGHTALYWYRQSLGQGLEFLIYFQGNSAPDKSGLPSDRFSAERTGGSVSTLTIQRTQQEDSAVYLCASSPLGREQYFGPGTRLTVT.

The chain carries TRBV7-2 and TRBJ1-1, with D unresolved. Germline V CDR1 and CDR2: SGHTA, FQGNSA. The CDR3 totals 14 residues. V was shortened by 6 bases and J by 3 bases, with 14 bases between the two germline ends. The CDR3 nucleotides read TGTGCCAGCAGGCGGGTGTCGGTGTACACTGAAGCTTTCTTT. Translating it yields CASRRVSVYTEAFF.

The rearrangement joins TRBV10-3 to TRBJ2-2; possible D gene TRBD2, 6 bases. The V gene's germline CDR1 is ENHRY and CDR2 SYGVKD. The CDR3 consists of 14 residues. V gave up 6 bases and J gave up 3 bases, with 11 bases separating them. CDR3 loop: CAIRTQRDTGELFF. DNA for the CDR3: TGTGCCATCAGGACCCAGCGGGACACCGGGGAGCTGTTTTTT.

The rearrangement uses TRBV2 and TRBJ1-1, with 7 bases fitting TRBD1. The trim removed 4 bases at V and 1 base at J, leaving 6 bases unmatched. Germline-derived CDR1 and CDR2 are SNHLY and FYNNEI. CDR3 length equals 15 residues. DNA of the CDR3: TGTGCCAGCAGTGCGACCCGGACAGGGAACACTGAAGCTTTCTTT. Amino acids: CASSATRTGNTEAFF. Filled out from reference TRBV2 and TRBJ1-1, the complete variable domain reads EPEVTQTPSHQVTQMGQEVILRCVPISNHLYFYWYRQILGQKVEFLVSFYNNEISEKSEIFDDQFSVERPDGSNFTLKIRSTKLEDSAMYFCASSATRTGNTEAFFGQGTRLTVV.